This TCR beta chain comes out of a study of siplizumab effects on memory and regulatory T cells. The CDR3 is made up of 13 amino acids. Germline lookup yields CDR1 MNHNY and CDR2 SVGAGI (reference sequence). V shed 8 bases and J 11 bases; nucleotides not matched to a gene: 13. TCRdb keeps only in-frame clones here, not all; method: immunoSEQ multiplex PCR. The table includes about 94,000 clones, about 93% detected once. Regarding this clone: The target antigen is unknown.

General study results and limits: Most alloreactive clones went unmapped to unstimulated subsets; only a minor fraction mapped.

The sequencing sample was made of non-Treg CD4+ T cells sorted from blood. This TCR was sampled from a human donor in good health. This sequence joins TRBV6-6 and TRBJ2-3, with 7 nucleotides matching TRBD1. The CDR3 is CASGNDRAGEQYF. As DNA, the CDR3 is TGTGCCAGCGGAAACGACAGGGCTGGAGAGCAGTATTTT.